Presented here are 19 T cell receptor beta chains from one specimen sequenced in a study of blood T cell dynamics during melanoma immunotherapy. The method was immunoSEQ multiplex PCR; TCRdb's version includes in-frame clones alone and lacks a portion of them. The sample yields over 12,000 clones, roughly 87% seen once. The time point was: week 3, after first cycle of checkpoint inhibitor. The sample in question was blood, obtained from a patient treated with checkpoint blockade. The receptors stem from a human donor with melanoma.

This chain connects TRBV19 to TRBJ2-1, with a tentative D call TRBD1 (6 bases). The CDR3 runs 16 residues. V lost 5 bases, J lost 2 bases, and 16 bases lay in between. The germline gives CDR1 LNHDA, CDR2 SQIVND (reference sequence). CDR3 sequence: CASSSGVASTYNEQFF. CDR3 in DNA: TGTGCCAGTAGTTCAGGGGTAGCGAGCACCTACAATGAGCAGTTCTTC. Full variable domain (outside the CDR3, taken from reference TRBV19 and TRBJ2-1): DGGITQSPKYLFRKEGQNVTLSCEQNLNHDAMYWYRQDPGQGLRLIYYSQIVNDFQKGDIAEGYSVSREKKESFPLTVTSAQKNPTAFYLCASSSGVASTYNEQFFGPGTRLTVL.

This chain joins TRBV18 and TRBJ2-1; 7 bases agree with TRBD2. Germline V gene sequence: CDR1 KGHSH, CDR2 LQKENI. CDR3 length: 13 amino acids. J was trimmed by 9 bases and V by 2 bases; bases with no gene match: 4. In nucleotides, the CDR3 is TGTGCCAGCTCACCAATCCGCGGGAGTGAGCAGTTCTTC. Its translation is CASSPIRGSEQFF.

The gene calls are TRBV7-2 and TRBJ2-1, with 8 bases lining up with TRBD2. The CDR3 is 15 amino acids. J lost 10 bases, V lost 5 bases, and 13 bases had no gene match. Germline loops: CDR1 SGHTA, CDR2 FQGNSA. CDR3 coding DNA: TGTGCCAGCAGCCTTGCGTCCGCGGGAGGTGGAGAGCAGTTCTTC. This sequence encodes CASSLASAGGGEQFF.

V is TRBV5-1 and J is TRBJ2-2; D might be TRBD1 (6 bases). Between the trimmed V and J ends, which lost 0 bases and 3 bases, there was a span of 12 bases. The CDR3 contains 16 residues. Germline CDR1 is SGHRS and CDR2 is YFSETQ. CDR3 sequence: CASSLVGARYTGELFF. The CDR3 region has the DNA TGCGCCAGCAGCTTGGTGGGGGCTAGATACACCGGGGAGCTGTTTTTT. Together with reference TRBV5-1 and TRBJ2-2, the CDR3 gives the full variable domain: KAGVTQTPRYLIKTRGQQVTLSCSPISGHRSVSWYQQTPGQGLQFLFEYFSETQRNKGNFPGRFSGRQFSNSRSEMNVSTLELGDSALYLCASSLVGARYTGELFFGEGSRLTVL.

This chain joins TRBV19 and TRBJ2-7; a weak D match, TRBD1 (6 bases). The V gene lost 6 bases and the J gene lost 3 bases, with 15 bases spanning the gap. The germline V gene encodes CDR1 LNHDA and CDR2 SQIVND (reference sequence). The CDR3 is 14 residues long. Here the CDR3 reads CASSAGTTGYEQYF. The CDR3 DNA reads TGTGCCAGTAGCGCCGGGACGACAGGCTACGAGCAGTACTTC.

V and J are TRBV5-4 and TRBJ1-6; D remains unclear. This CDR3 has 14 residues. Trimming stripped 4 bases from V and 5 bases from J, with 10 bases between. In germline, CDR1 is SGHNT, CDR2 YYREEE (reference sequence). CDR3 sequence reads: CASSPGGDNSPLHF. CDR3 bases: TGTGCCAGCAGCCCCGGCGGGGATAATTCACCCCTCCACTTT.

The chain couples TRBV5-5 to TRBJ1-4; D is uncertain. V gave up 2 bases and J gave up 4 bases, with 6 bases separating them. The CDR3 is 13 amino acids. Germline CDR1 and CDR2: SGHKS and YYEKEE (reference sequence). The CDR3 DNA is TGTGCCAGCAGCTTCGAGGTTAATGAAAAACTGTTTTTT. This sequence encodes CASSFEVNEKLFF. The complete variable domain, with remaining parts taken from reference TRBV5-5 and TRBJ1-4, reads DAGVTQSPTHLIKTRGQQVTLRCSPISGHKSVSWYQQVLGQGPQFIFQYYEKEERGRGNFPDRFSARQFPNYSSELNVNALLLGDSALYLCASSFEVNEKLFFGSGTQLSVL.

The CDR3 sequence is CASSQSGATGANVLTF. In nucleotides, the CDR3 is TGTGCCAGCAGCCAATCGGGGGCGACCGGGGCCAACGTCCTGACTTTC. The chain recombines TRBV14 with TRBJ2-6; D might be TRBD1 or TRBD2, each matching 6 bases. CDR3 length: 16 residues. The V end lost 2 bases, the J end lost 4 bases, and 12 bases lay between the germline ends. CDR1 and CDR2 from the germline V gene are SGHDN and FVKESK.

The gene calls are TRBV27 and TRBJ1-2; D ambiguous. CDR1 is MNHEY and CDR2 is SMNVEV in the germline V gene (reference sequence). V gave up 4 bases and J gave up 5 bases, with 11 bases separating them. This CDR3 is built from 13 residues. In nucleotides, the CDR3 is TGTGCCAGCAGTTCCTCCGGTCTGTATGGCTACACCTTC. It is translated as CASSSSGLYGYTF.

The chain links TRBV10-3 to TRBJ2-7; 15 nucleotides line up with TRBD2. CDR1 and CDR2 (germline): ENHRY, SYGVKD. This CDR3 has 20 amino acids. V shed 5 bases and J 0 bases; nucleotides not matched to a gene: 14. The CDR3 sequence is CAISPSSGLAGGLGSYEQYF. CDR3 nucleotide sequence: TGTGCCATCAGTCCTAGCTCTGGACTAGCGGGAGGGCTGGGCTCCTACGAGCAGTACTTC.

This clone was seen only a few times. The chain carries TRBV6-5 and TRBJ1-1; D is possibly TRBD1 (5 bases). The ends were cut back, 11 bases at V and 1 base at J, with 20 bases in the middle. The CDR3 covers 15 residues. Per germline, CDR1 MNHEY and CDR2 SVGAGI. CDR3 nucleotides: TGTGCCTCCCACCCGGCCGGGGCAAGGAACACTGAAGCTTTCTTT. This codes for CASHPAGARNTEAFF.

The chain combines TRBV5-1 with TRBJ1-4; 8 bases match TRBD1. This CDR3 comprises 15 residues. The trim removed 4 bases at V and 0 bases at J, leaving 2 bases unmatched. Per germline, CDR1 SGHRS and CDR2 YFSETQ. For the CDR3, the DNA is TGCGCCAGCAGCCCACAGGGGGCAACTAATGAAAAACTGTTTTTT. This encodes CASSPQGATNEKLFF.

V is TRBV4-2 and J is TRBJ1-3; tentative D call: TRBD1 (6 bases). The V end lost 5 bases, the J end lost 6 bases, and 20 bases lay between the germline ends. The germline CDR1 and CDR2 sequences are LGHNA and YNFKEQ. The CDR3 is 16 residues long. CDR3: CASSSSGGADVNTIYF. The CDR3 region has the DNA TGTGCCAGCAGCTCCAGCGGGGGGGCCGACGTAAACACCATATATTTT.

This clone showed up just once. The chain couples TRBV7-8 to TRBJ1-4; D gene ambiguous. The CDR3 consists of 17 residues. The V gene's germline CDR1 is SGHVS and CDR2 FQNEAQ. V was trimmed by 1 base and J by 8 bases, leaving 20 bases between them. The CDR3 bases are TGTGCCAGCAGCTTAGGGAGACTAATCAACGGTCGGGAAAAACTGTTTTTT. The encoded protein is CASSLGRLINGREKLFF.

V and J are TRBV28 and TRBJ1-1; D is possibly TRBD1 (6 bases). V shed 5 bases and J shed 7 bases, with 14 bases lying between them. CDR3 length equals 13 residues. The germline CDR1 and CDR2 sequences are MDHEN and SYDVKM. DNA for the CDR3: TGTGCCAGCAGTCTCACAGGGAGGGGTGAAGCTTTCTTT. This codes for CASSLTGRGEAFF.

CDR3 nucleotides: TGTGCCAGCAGCTGGGACAGCTCAGGCGACACTGAAGCTTTCTTT. Residues: CASSWDSSGDTEAFF. This rearrangement joins TRBV5-5 to TRBJ1-1, with 7 bases aligning to TRBD1. There are 15 residues in the CDR3. The germline V gene has CDR1 SGHKS and CDR2 YYEKEE (reference sequence). V shed 3 bases and J 3 bases; nucleotides not matched to a gene: 8.

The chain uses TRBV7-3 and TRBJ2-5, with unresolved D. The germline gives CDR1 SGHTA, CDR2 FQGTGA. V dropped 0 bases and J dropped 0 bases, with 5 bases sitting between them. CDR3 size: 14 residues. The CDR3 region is CASSLTVHQETQYF. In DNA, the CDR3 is TGTGCCAGCAGCTTAACCGTCCACCAAGAGACCCAGTACTTC.

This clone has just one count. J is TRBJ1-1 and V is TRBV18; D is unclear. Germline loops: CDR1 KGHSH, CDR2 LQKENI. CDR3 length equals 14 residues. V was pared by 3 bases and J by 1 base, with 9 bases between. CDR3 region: CASSPGIQNTEAFF. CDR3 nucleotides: TGTGCCAGCTCACCCGGGATACAGAACACTGAAGCTTTCTTT.

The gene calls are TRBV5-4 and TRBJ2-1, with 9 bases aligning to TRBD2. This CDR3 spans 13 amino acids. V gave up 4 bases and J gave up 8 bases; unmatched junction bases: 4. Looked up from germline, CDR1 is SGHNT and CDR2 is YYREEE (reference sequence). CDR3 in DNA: TGTGCCAGCAGCGCTCTAGCGGGATATGAGCAGTTCTTC. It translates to CASSALAGYEQFF.